The 5 T cell receptor beta chains in this list originate from one sample, sequenced in a study of shared clonotypes between healthy human individuals. CD8 cells regarded as naive lacked CD45RO, were positively chosen for CCR7, and omitted terminally differentiated effector memory CD45RA+ cells. Here immunoSEQ multiplex PCR was the method, and the copy in TCRdb shows in-frame clones only, minus some. The sample holds about 2.1 million clones; around 93% are singletons and the top ten take over 1.5%. Sequenced input: naive CD8+ T cells from PBMCs. All receptors derive from a young man in good health. Some clones in this sample may be carry-over from other donors' samples.

This sequence joins TRBV6-6 and TRBJ1-3; D is undetermined. Trimming cost V 7 bases and J 4 bases, with 17 bases left between them. The germline V gene has CDR1 MNHNY and CDR2 SVGAGI (reference sequence). The CDR3 has 15 residues. CDR3 sequence reads: CASTLSVGRGNTIYF. Written as DNA, the CDR3 is TGTGCCAGCACCCTCTCCGTAGGGAGAGGAAACACCATATATTTT.

The chain has TRBV27 and TRBJ2-1; TRBD1 aligns across 9 bases. CDR3 size: 14 residues. Germline CDR1 and CDR2: MNHEY and SMNVEV (reference sequence). Germline trimming cut 5 bases from V and 7 bases from J; bases unmatched to any gene: 6. CDR3 residues: CASSRDRVGNEQFF. CDR3 DNA sequence: TGTGCCAGCAGTCGGGACAGGGTAGGAAATGAGCAGTTCTTC.

The chain uses TRBV10-3 and TRBJ2-1; D is undetermined. The ends were cut back, 10 bases at V and 8 bases at J, with 12 bases in the middle. The CDR3 is 11 amino acids. The germline gives CDR1 ENHRY, CDR2 SYGVKD. The CDR3 sequence: CATGPSDEQFF. The CDR3 coding sequence is TGTGCCACCGGGCCCTCGGATGAGCAGTTCTTC.

The chain carries TRBV5-6 and TRBJ2-7, with TRBD2 matching 7 bases. V lost 2 bases, J lost 9 bases, and 5 bases stayed unmatched. Germline CDR1 reads SGHDT; CDR2 reads YYEEEE. There are 12 residues in the CDR3. CDR3 loop: CASSLREEAQYF. In nucleotides, the CDR3 is TGTGCCAGCAGCTTACGGGAGGAGGCGCAGTACTTC.

This chain connects TRBV7-8 to TRBJ1-4, with 7 bases lining up with TRBD1. The CDR3 has 16 amino acids. CDR1 is SGHVS and CDR2 is FQNEAQ in the germline V gene. Trimming took 5 bases from V and 5 from J; bases not matched to a gene: 11. This chain's CDR3 is CASSPLRGPINEKLFF. In DNA form, the CDR3 reads TGTGCCAGCAGCCCTTTAAGGGGGCCGATCAATGAAAAACTGTTTTTT.